Included here is one TCR beta chain sequence, with context. Its antigen is not identified. This record belongs to a study of Ad26.COV2.S vaccination and SARS-CoV-2 variants. Notes on the study in general: Measurement of non-spike TCR breadth gave similar results in vaccine and placebo recipients. Total responses of T cells may have been underestimated by the analyses of TCR breadth and depth. Vaccine recipients surpassed placebo recipients in spike-specific TCR breadth.

As to treatment: 15 to 20 received Ad26.COV2.S at low or high dose, single or two shots; 5 received placebo; per-sample allocation not given. On day 63 after the first injection, vaccine and placebo recipients gave samples. Produced via immunoSEQ multiplex PCR; TCRdb's table is partial and in-frame only. The table includes about 460,000 clones, around 89% detected once. The CDR3 totals 15 residues. V gave up 3 bases and J gave up 0 bases, with 8 bases separating them. Germline assignment: CDR1 LGHDT and CDR2 YNNKEL (reference sequence). This TCR was sampled from a person aged 18-65 years who received the Ad26.COV2.S COVID-19 vaccine or a placebo. The chain employs TRBV3-1 (or the pseudogene TRBV3-2) and TRBJ1-4; D is unresolved. Sequences were derived from peripheral blood, sampled in a trial of Ad26.COV2.S vaccine versus placebo. CDR3 bases: TGTGCCAGCAGCCACCTCACCGCAACTAATGAAAAACTGTTTTTT. The encoded protein is CASSHLTATNEKLFF.